The 14 T cell receptor beta chains below come from one sample, sequenced in a study of Ad26.COV2.S vaccination and SARS-CoV-2 variants. Treatment of the sample: around 19 received Ad26.COV2.S at low or high dose, single or two shots; roughly five received placebo; per-sample allocation not given. Day 63 after the first vaccine or placebo injection was the time point for sampling. Here immunoSEQ multiplex PCR was the method, and the copy in TCRdb shows in-frame clones only, minus some. The table lists some 370,000 clones, about 83% of them singletons. Specimen: peripheral blood, collected in a trial of Ad26.COV2.S vaccine versus placebo. The receptors were sampled from a person between 18 and 65 years old who received the Ad26.COV2.S COVID-19 vaccine or a placebo.

The chain uses TRBV7-9 and TRBJ2-1, with TRBD2 as a possible D gene (5 bases). The germline V gene encodes CDR1 SEHNR and CDR2 FQNEAQ (reference sequence). The CDR3 consists of 13 residues. V was trimmed by 5 bases and J by 9 bases, leaving 14 bases between them. The CDR3 spells CASSREGLIEQFF. The CDR3 DNA is TGTGCCAGCAGCCGCGAGGGCCTGATTGAGCAGTTCTTC.

The chain carries TRBV3-1 (or the pseudogene TRBV3-2) and TRBJ2-7; 10 nucleotides line up with TRBD2. This CDR3 comprises 13 residues. V shed 4 bases, J shed 4 bases, and the junction held 1 base outside the gene matches. Looked up from germline, CDR1 is LGHDT and CDR2 is YNNKEL (reference sequence). Here the CDR3 DNA reads TGTGCCAGCAGCCTTAGCGGGAGGTACGAGCAGTACTTC. It codes for CASSLSGRYEQYF.

CDR3 sequence reads: CASSSGAASYNEQFF. Written as DNA, the CDR3 is TGTGCCAGCAGCTCGGGGGCGGCATCCTACAATGAGCAGTTCTTC. The rearrangement joins TRBV7-3 to TRBJ2-1; tentatively, D is TRBD1 or TRBD2 (6 bases each). This CDR3 is built from 15 residues. Trimming shortened V by 4 bases and J by 1 base, and 11 bases separated the two germline ends. Germline assignment: CDR1 SGHTA and CDR2 FQGTGA.

The V call is TRBV10-1, the J call TRBJ1-5; D is ambiguous. Germline V gene data show CDR1 as WNHNN and CDR2 as SYGVQD (reference sequence). Between the trimmed V and J ends, which lost 0 bases and 11 bases, there was a span of 17 bases. This CDR3 is 15 amino acids long. The CDR3 coding sequence is TGCGCCAGCAGTGAGTCGGAGGTCCGCCCCCCGTCCCAGCATTTT. Residues: CASSESEVRPPSQHF.

V gene TRBV6-5 combines with J gene TRBJ1-1; the D is unclear. With 6 bases removed from V and 4 bases from J, the gap between germline ends came to 9 bases. This CDR3 region has 12 residues. Germline V gives CDR1 MNHEY, CDR2 SVGAGI. CDR3 residues: CASRKTLTEAFF. CDR3 in DNA: TGTGCCAGCAGGAAGACTCTCACTGAAGCTTTCTTT.

V is TRBV7-6 and J is TRBJ1-3, with TRBD1 matching over 7 bases. CDR3 length equals 16 residues. Looked up from germline, CDR1 is SGHVS and CDR2 is FNYEAQ. The ends lost 7 bases at V and 3 bases at J; junction bases unmatched: 12. The CDR3 DNA sequence: TGTGCCAGCACCCTCTACTGGACAGGCCATGGAAACACCATATATTTT. Amino acids: CASTLYWTGHGNTIYF.

V is TRBV11-3 and J is TRBJ1-1; D not certain. Trimming took off 6 bases at V and 4 bases at J, with 9 bases between the two ends. The CDR3 spans 12 residues. CDR1 and CDR2 from the germline V gene are SGHNT and YENEEA. DNA for the CDR3: TGTGCCAGCAGGAGAGGCGGCACTGAAGCTTTCTTT. Translated, it gives CASRRGGTEAFF. The full variable domain, in which reference TRBV11-3 and TRBJ1-1 provide the parts outside the CDR3, is EAGVVQSPRYKIIEKKQPVAFWCNPISGHNTLYWYLQNLGQGPELLIRYENEEAVDDSQLPKDRFSAERLKGVDSTLKIQPAELGDSAVYLCASRRGGTEAFFGQGTRLTVV.

The CDR3 sequence: CASSPPTGTYEQYF. The CDR3 DNA reads TGTGCCAGCAGCCCCCCGACAGGGACCTACGAGCAGTACTTC. V usage is TRBV7-9 and J usage is TRBJ2-7; TRBD1 agrees at 7 bases. The CDR3 is 14 amino acids. CDR1 is SEHNR, CDR2 FQNEAQ, per germline (reference sequence). J lost 2 bases, V lost 5 bases, and 6 bases had no gene match.

This clone has more than one count but fewer than ten. V usage is TRBV7-3 and J usage is TRBJ2-3; no clear D gene. This CDR3 is built from 13 residues. V lost 6 bases to trimming and J lost 2 bases, with 9 bases between them. The germline V gene has CDR1 SGHTA and CDR2 FQGTGA. CDR3 amino acids: CASSRLATDTQYF. In DNA, the CDR3 is TGTGCCAGCAGTCGTCTCGCCACAGATACGCAGTATTTT.

The sample holds one count of this clone. The V call is TRBV11-2, the J call TRBJ2-5; either TRBD1 or TRBD2 may fit D (5 bases each). This CDR3 is built from 13 residues. Germline V gene data show CDR1 as SGHAT and CDR2 as FQNNGV. The V gene lost 5 bases and the J gene lost 6 bases, with 13 bases spanning the gap. CDR3 sequence (DNA): TGTGCCAGCAGCCCCACGGGGCTAAAGACCCAGTACTTC. This translates into CASSPTGLKTQYF.

The V call is TRBV30, the J call TRBJ1-6, with no clear D. Deletions cut 4 bases from V and 0 bases from J, with 13 bases between. The CDR3 contains 16 residues. Germline loops: CDR1 GTSNPN, CDR2 SVGIG (reference sequence). The CDR3 DNA reads TGTGCCTGGAAGCCCCCTGGGAGCTCCTATAATTCACCCCTCCACTTT. Translation gives CAWKPPGSSYNSPLHF. The full variable domain, with the rest looked up from reference TRBV30 and TRBJ1-6, is SQTIHQWPATLVQPVGSPLSLECTVEGTSNPNLYWYRQAAGRGLQLLFYSVGIGQISSEVPQNLSASRPQDRQFILSSKKLLLSDSGFYLCAWKPPGSSYNSPLHFGNGTRLTVT.

J is TRBJ2-5 and V is TRBV5-1; 7 positions match TRBD2. In germline, CDR1 is SGHRS, CDR2 YFSETQ. V lost 2 bases and J lost 5; bases outside the gene matches: 9. The CDR3 is 15 amino acids. CDR3 DNA: TGCGCCAGCAGCTTCTCCGCGGGAGTACTGGAGACCCAGTACTTC. Protein product: CASSFSAGVLETQYF.

This clone was seen only once. This sequence joins TRBV29-1 and TRBJ1-5, with D uncertain. The CDR3 sequence is 12 residues long. Germline V lookup: CDR1 SQVTM, CDR2 ANQGSEA. V gave up 6 bases and J gave up 2 bases, with 8 bases separating them. The CDR3, as DNA: TGCAGCGTGGGGTGGGGCAATCAGCCCCAGCATTTT. Its protein is CSVGWGNQPQHF.

The CDR3 sequence is CASSPRGAGTGELFF. DNA of the CDR3: TGTGCCAGCAGCCCCCGGGGCGCGGGTACCGGGGAGCTGTTTTTT. The chain combines TRBV9 with TRBJ2-2, with D perhaps TRBD1 or TRBD2 (5 bases each). Germline CDR1 SGDLS, CDR2 YYNGEE. V lost 4 bases to trimming and J lost 5 bases, with 15 bases between them. This CDR3 is 15 amino acids long.